These 14 T cell receptor beta chains were sequenced from one sample in a study of OX40 agonist ivuxolimab in advanced cancers. Assay used: immunoSEQ multiplex PCR; TCRdb lists only in-frame clones, some missing. This sample has about 69,000 clones, with around 90% found just once. Source: CD4+ or CD8+ T cells sorted from blood, taken in a trial of the OX40 agonist ivuxolimab. The source of these receptors is an adult with an advanced solid tumor such as melanoma, head and neck, liver or kidney cancer.

In nucleotides, the CDR3 is TGTGCCAGCAGCGTAGAGGAAGGGCGGGGGGGCATCAAGGAGCAGTTCTTC. This translates into CASSVEEGRGGIKEQFF. J is TRBJ2-1 and V is TRBV9, with 9 bases that match TRBD2. V shed 0 bases, J shed 10 bases, and the junction held 14 bases outside the gene matches. The CDR3 totals 17 residues. CDR1 and CDR2 (germline): SGDLS, YYNGEE.

The chain carries TRBV27 and TRBJ2-1; 7 bases map to TRBD1. Per the germline V gene, CDR1 is MNHEY and CDR2 is SMNVEV (reference sequence). J lost 6 bases, V lost 6 bases, and 2 bases had no gene match. The CDR3 has 12 residues. CDR3 residues: CASRAGGNEQFF. DNA of the CDR3: TGTGCCAGCAGGGCAGGGGGCAATGAGCAGTTCTTC.

The rearrangement links TRBV4-3 to TRBJ2-5; D is unresolved. Judging by the DNA end, TRBJ2-7 fits better; the J call may be wrong. Germline V gives CDR1 LGHNA, CDR2 YSLEER. This CDR3 has 16 residues. This CDR3 reads CASSQDFVSPSYEQYF. The CDR3 DNA follows: TGCGCCAGCAGCCAAGATTTCGTTTCACCTTCCTACGAGCAGTACTTC.

V gene TRBV6-4 combines with J gene TRBJ1-5, with D uncertain. The CDR3 sequence is 15 residues long. Trimming stripped 10 bases from V and 4 bases from J, with 20 bases between. Germline CDR1 is MRHNA and CDR2 is SNTAGT. CDR3 sequence reads: CAIPRARGGNQPQHF. In DNA form, the CDR3 reads TGTGCCATCCCCCGGGCAAGAGGTGGTAATCAGCCCCAGCATTTT.

The genes are TRBV28 and TRBJ1-2; 8 bases agree with TRBD1. V trimming: 5 bases; J trimming: 4 bases; junction bases outside the gene matches: 12. Germline V gene data show CDR1 as MDHEN and CDR2 as SYDVKM. The CDR3 is made up of 16 amino acids. CDR3: CASSPTAGGGGYGYTF. The CDR3 DNA is TGTGCCAGCAGTCCGACGGCAGGGGGCGGGGGCTATGGCTACACCTTC.

The rearrangement links TRBV7-3 to TRBJ1-1; D call uncertain. Germline V gene lookup returns CDR1 SGHTA and CDR2 FQGTGA. Deletions cut 5 bases from V and 7 bases from J, with 17 bases between. CDR3 length: 14 amino acids. CDR3 amino acids: CASSPGRGLGEAFF. The DNA for the CDR3 is TGTGCCAGCAGCCCCGGACGGGGTCTAGGTGAAGCTTTCTTT.

V gene TRBV19 combines with J gene TRBJ1-5; D gene ambiguous. Germline values: CDR1 LNHDA, CDR2 SQIVND (reference sequence). This CDR3 region has 13 residues. V was trimmed by 3 bases and J by 5 bases, leaving 8 bases between them. CDR3 sequence: CASSIRDDQPQHF. The CDR3 DNA sequence: TGTGCCAGTAGTATTCGAGACGATCAGCCCCAGCATTTT.

V is TRBV28 and J is TRBJ1-5; unclear D gene. Trimming removed 5 bases from V and 0 bases from J, with 5 bases in between. This CDR3 contains 13 residues. Germline CDR1 reads MDHEN; CDR2 reads SYDVKM. CDR3: CASSITSNQPQHF. Here the CDR3 DNA reads TGTGCCAGCAGTATCACTAGCAATCAGCCCCAGCATTTT.

In this sample, this clone turned up a few times. This chain joins TRBV6-5 and TRBJ2-7; D call uncertain. Germline CDR1 MNHEY, CDR2 SVGAGI. V was shortened by 5 bases and J by 7 bases, with 12 bases between the two germline ends. This CDR3 spans 12 amino acids. The DNA for the CDR3 is TGTGCCAGCAGTCTGGGGTCCGGGGAGCAGTACTTC. Translating it yields CASSLGSGEQYF.

The chain employs TRBV28 and TRBJ2-1, with D unclear. From germline, CDR1 is MDHEN and CDR2 SYDVKM. CDR3 size: 12 residues. V was shortened by 2 bases and J by 7 bases, with 6 bases between the two germline ends. The CDR3 nucleotides read TGTGCCAGCAGTTTACAGCGAAATGAGCAGTTCTTC. Its translation is CASSLQRNEQFF.

V gene TRBV5-5 combines with J gene TRBJ1-4, with D perhaps matching TRBD1 (5 bases). Germline lookup yields CDR1 SGHKS and CDR2 YYEKEE (reference sequence). V lost 4 bases to trimming and J lost 3 bases, with 13 bases between them. The CDR3 runs 15 residues. The CDR3, as DNA: TGTGCCAGCAGCGCCTTACCGGGGCCTAATGAAAAACTGTTTTTT. Its translation is CASSALPGPNEKLFF.

This clone was picked up one time. The V call is TRBV30, the J call TRBJ2-1, with D perhaps TRBD2 (5 bases). Germline CDR1 and CDR2: GTSNPN and SVGIG (reference sequence). This CDR3 has 15 amino acids. V was cut by 0 bases and J by 2 bases, with 11 bases left in between. DNA for the CDR3: TGTGCCTGGAGTGTAGGGCTAGCTGCCTACAATGAGCAGTTCTTC. Translating gives CAWSVGLAAYNEQFF. Supplemented by reference TRBV30 and TRBJ2-1, the full variable domain reads SQTIHQWPATLVQPVGSPLSLECTVEGTSNPNLYWYRQAAGRGLQLLFYSVGIGQISSEVPQNLSASRPQDRQFILSSKKLLLSDSGFYLCAWSVGLAAYNEQFFGPGTRLTVL.

J is TRBJ2-5 and V is TRBV19, with 13 nucleotides matching TRBD2. With 8 bases clipped from V and 4 bases from J, the junction kept 4 bases outside the gene matches. Germline assignment: CDR1 LNHDA and CDR2 SQIVND (reference sequence). This CDR3 contains 14 residues. The CDR3 nucleotides are TGTGCCAGTGGAACTAGCGGGGGGGGAGAGACCCAGTACTTC. Protein sequence: CASGTSGGGETQYF.

The chain links TRBV19 to TRBJ2-1, with 8 bases identical to TRBD1. The CDR3 sequence is 15 residues long. CDR1 is LNHDA and CDR2 is SQIVND in the germline V gene (reference sequence). Trimming cost V 3 bases and J 6 bases; bases outside gene matches: 7. The CDR3 DNA follows: TGTGCCAGTAGTATCGGTCAGGGGGCGACCAATGAGCAGTTCTTC. Translated: CASSIGQGATNEQFF.